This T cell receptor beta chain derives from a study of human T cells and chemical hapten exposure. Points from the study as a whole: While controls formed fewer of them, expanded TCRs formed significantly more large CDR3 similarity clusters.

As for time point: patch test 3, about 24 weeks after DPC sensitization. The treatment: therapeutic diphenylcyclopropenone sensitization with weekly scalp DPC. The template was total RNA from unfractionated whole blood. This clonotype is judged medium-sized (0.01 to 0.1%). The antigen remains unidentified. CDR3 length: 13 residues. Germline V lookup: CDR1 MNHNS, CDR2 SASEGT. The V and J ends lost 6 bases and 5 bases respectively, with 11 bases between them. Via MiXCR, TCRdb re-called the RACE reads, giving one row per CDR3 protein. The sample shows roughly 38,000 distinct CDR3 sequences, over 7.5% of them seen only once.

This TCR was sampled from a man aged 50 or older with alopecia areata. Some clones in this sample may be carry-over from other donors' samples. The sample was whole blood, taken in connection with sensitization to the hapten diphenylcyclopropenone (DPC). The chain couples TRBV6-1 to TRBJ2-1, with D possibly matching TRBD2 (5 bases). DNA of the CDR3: TGTGCCAGCAGGACCGGGAACCACAATGAGCAGTTCTTC. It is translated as CASRTGNHNEQFF.